The clone carrying this T cell receptor (beta chain) has ten or more counts. Its antigen is still unknown. A single record per CDR3 protein comes from TCRdb applying MiXCR to the multiplex PCR reads. This table has about 140,000 distinct CDR3 sequences, 30% to 35% appearing once. This sample is drawn from a study of breast tumors, draining lymph nodes, adjacent tissues. Germline V gene data show CDR1 as SGHTA and CDR2 as FQGNSA. The CDR3 runs 13 residues. Between the trimmed V and J ends, which lost 1 base and 2 bases, there was a span of 5 bases. Overall study findings and caveats: Tumors had less TCR diversity than lymph nodes, more than nontumor tissue. Tumor T cell lymph node origin was a supported hypothesis, not proven. Most tumor T cells seemingly derive from lymph node, then expand in tumor.

Axillary draining lymph nodes of breast cancer patients supplied the node samples. Sequencing input: axillary lymph node tissue. This chain uses TRBV7-2 with TRBJ1-2, with TRBD1 as a possible D gene (5 bases). The clonotype comes from a female donor with breast cancer. Some clones in this sample may be carry-over from other donors' samples. CDR3 loop: CASSLGTNYGYTF. The CDR3 DNA follows: TGTGCCAGCAGCTTAGGGACAAACTATGGCTACACCTTC.